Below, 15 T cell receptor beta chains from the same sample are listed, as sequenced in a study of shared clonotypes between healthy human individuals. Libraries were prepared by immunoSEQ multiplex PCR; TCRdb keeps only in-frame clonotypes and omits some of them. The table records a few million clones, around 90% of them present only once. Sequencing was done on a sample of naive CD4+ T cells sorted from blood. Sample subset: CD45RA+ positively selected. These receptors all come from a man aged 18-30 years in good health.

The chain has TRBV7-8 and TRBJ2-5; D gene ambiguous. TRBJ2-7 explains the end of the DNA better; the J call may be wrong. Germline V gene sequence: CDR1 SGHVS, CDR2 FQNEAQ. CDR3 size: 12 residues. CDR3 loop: CASASSSYEQYF. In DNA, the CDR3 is TGTGCCTCAGCCTCCAGCTCCTACGAGCAGTACTTC.

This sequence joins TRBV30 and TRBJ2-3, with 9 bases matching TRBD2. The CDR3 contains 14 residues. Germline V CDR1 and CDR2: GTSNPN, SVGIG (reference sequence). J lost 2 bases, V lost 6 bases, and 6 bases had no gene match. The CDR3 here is CACLLAGNTDTQYF. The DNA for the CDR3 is TGTGCCTGTCTCCTAGCGGGGAACACAGATACGCAGTATTTT.

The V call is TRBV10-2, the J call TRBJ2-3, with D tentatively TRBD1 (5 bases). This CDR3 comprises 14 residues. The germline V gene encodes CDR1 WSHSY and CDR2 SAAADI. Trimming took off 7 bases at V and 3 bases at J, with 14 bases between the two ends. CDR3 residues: CASNRGRGTDTQYF. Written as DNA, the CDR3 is TGCGCCAGCAACCGAGGAAGGGGAACAGATACGCAGTATTTT.

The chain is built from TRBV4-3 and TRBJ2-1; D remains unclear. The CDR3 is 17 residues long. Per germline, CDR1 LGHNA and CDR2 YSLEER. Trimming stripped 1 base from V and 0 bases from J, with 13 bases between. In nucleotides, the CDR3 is TGCGCCAGCAGCCAAGTCTCCGGCCTAAGCTCCTACAATGAGCAGTTCTTC. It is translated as CASSQVSGLSSYNEQFF.

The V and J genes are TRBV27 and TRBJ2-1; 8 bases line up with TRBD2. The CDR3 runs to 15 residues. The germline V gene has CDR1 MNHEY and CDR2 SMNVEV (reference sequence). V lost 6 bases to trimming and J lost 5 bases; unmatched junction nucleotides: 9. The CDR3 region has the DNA TGTGCCAGCAGGATATTGGGACTAGGAGACAATGAGCAGTTCTTC. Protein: CASRILGLGDNEQFF.

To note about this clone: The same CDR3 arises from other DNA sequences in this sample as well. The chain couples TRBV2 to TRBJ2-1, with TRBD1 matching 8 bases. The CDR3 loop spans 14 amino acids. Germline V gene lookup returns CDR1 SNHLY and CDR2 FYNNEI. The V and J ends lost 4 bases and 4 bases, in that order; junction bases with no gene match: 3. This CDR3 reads CASSAGQGYNEQFF. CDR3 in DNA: TGTGCCAGCAGTGCCGGACAGGGATACAATGAGCAGTTCTTC.

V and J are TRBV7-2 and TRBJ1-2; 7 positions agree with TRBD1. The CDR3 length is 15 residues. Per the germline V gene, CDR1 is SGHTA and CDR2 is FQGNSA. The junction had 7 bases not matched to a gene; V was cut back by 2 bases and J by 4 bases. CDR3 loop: CASSLWVQGGYGYTF. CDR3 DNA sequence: TGTGCCAGCAGCTTATGGGTCCAGGGGGGCTATGGCTACACCTTC.

In nucleotides, the CDR3 is TGTGCTAGCCTCGACCCGGGACGGGGGGAAGAGACCCAGTACTTC. Translating gives CASLDPGRGEETQYF. This chain links TRBV7-7 with TRBJ2-5; 7 positions agree with TRBD2. The CDR3 totals 15 residues. Germline V lookup: CDR1 SSHAT, CDR2 FNYEAQ (reference sequence).

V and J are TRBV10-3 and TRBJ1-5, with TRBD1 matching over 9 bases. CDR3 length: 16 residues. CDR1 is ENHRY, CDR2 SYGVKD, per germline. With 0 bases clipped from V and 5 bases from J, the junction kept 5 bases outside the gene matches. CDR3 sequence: CAISESMGQGHQPQHF. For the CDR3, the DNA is TGTGCCATCAGTGAGTCGATGGGACAGGGACATCAGCCCCAGCATTTT.

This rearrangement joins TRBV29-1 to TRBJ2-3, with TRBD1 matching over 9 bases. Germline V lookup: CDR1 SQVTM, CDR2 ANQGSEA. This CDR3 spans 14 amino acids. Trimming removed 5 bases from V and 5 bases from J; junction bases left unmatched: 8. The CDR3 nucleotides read TGCAGCGTTACCACAGGGGGCGCAGGAGATACGCAGTATTTT. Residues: CSVTTGGAGDTQYF.

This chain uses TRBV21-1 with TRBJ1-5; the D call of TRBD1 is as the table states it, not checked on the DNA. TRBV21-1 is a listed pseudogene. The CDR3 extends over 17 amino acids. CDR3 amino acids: CASSKDGTGDDYQPQHF. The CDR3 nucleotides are TGTGCCAGCAGCAAAGATGGGACAGGGGATGATTATCAGCCCCAGCATTTT.

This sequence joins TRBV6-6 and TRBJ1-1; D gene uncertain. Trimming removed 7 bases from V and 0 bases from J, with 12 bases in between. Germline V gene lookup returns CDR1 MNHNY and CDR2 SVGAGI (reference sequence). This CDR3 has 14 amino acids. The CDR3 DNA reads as TGTGCCAGCAACCAACAGTCCATGAACACTGAAGCTTTCTTT. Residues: CASNQQSMNTEAFF.

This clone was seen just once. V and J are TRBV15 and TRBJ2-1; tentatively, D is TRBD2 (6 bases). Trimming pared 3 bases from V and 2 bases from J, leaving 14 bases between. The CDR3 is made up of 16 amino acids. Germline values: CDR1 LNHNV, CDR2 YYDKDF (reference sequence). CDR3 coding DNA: TGTGCCACCAGCAGCTTCCCGGGACTCGCCTACAATGAGCAGTTCTTC. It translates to CATSSFPGLAYNEQFF.

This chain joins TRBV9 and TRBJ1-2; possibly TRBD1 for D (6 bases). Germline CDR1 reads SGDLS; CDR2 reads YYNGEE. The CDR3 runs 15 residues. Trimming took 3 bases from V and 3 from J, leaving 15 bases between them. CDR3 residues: CASSEKAGGDYGYTF. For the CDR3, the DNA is TGTGCCAGCAGCGAAAAGGCGGGGGGCGACTATGGCTACACCTTC. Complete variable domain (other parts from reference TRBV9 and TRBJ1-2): DSGVTQTPKHLITATGQRVTLRCSPRSGDLSVYWYQQSLDQGLQFLIQYYNGEERAKGNILERFSAQQFPDLHSELNLSSLELGDSALYFCASSEKAGGDYGYTFGSGTRLTVV.

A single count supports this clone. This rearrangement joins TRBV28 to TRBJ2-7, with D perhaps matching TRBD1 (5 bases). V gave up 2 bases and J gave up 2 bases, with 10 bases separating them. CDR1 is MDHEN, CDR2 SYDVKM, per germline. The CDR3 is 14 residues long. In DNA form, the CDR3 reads TGTGCCAGCAGTTTACAGGGTGGTCCCTACGAGCAGTACTTC. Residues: CASSLQGGPYEQYF.